The T cell receptor (beta chain) under discussion was sequenced for a study of T cell repertoires in ileal Crohn's disease. Trimming cost V 1 base and J 3 bases; bases outside gene matches: 4. Germline V lookup: CDR1 SGHAT, CDR2 FQNNGV. The CDR3 runs to 15 residues. Libraries were prepared by immunoSEQ multiplex PCR; TCRdb keeps only in-frame clonotypes and omits some of them. The sample holds about 4,700 clones, about 72% seen once. The source of this sequence is an adult with Crohn's disease. This chain links TRBV11-2 with TRBJ2-7; TRBD1 matches 9 bases. The source material was ileal tissue. For the CDR3, the DNA is TGTGCCAGCAGCTTAGGAGGGGGACAGGGCTACGAGCAGTACTTC. Translating it yields CASSLGGGQGYEQYF.